This T cell receptor (beta chain) was sequenced for a study of T cells in Graves' hyperthyroidism and ophthalmopathy. There were TCR beta CDR3 regions amplified from RNA transcripts. When the TCR CDR3 underwent first-round RT-PCR, the HTBI primer set was used. TCRdb re-derived calls from the multiplex PCR reads in MiXCR, one entry per CDR3 protein. In the table there are 600,000 to 650,000 distinct CDR3 sequences, around 20% of which are singletons. This clonotype was counted between two and nine times. This CDR3 region has 14 residues. From germline, CDR1 is DFQATT and CDR2 SNEGSKA (reference sequence). The junction had 7 bases not matched to a gene; V was cut back by 3 bases and J by 6 bases.

The sequenced material came from blood. This chain joins TRBV20-1 and TRBJ2-1; 8 positions match TRBD2. The receptor was derived from a man aged 30-40 years with Graves' ophthalmopathy. The chain's CDR3 is CSASGRAAGNEQFF. In DNA form, the CDR3 reads TGCAGTGCTAGCGGGAGGGCCGCTGGCAATGAGCAGTTCTTC.